Described below is a single TCR beta chain sequence and its context. The antigen is unknown. From the RACE reads, TCRdb called clonotypes with MiXCR, one entry per CDR3 protein. The sample comprises some 74,000 distinct CDR3 sequences, 11% to 15% of which are singletons, and around 4.2% rests with the top ten. Germline CDR1 reads SGHTA; CDR2 reads FQGNSA. The V gene end was trimmed by 2 bases and the J gene end by 8 bases; junction bases not matched to a gene: 5. CDR3 size: 14 residues. This entry belongs to a study of human T cells and chemical hapten exposure. Study-level points and caveats: With patch test score, the counts of PT1 expanded TCRs showed a positive correlation.

Documented time point: pre-sensitization, week 0. Documented treatment: therapeutic diphenylcyclopropenone sensitization with weekly scalp DPC. The clonotype originates from a woman between 50 and 59 years old with alopecia areata. Some clones in this sample may be carry-over from other donors' samples. The sample consisted of whole blood, taken in connection with sensitization to the hapten diphenylcyclopropenone (DPC). The chain couples TRBV7-2 to TRBJ2-1; 8 positions match TRBD2. The CDR3 protein is CASSLRGGSDEQFF. DNA of the CDR3: TGTGCCAGCAGCTTACGGGGGGGAAGCGATGAGCAGTTCTTC.